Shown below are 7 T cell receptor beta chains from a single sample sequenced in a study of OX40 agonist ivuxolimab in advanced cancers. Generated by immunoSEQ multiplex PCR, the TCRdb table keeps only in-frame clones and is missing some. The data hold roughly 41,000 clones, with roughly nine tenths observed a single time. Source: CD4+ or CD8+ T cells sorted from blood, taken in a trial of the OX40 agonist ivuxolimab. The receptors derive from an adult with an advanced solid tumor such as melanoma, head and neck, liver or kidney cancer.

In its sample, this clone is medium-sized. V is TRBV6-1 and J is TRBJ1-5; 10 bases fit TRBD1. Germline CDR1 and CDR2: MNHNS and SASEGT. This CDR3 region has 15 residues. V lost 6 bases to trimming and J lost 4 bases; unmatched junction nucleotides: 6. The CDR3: CASRRDRGDNQPQHF. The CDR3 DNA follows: TGTGCCAGCAGGAGGGACAGGGGCGATAATCAGCCCCAGCATTTT.

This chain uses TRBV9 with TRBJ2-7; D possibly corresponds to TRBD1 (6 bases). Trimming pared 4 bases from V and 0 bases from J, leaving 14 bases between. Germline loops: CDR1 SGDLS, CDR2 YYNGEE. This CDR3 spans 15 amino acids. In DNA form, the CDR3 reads TGTGCCAGCAGCTCCTCGATAGGGGGCTCCTACGAGCAGTACTTC. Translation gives CASSSSIGGSYEQYF.

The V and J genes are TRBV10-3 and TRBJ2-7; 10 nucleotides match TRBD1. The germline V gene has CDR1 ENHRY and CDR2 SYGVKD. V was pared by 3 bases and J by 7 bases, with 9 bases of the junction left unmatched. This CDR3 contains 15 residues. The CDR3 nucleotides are TGTGCCATCAGTGAAACGGGACAGGGGAACGGGGAGCAGTACTTC. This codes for CAISETGQGNGEQYF.

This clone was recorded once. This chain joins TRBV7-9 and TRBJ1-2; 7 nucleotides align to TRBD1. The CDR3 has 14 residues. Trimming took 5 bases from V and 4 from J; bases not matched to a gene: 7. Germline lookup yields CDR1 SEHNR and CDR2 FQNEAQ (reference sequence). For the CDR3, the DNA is TGTGCCAGCAGCCCCGGACAGGAAATCTATGGCTACACCTTC. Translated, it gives CASSPGQEIYGYTF.

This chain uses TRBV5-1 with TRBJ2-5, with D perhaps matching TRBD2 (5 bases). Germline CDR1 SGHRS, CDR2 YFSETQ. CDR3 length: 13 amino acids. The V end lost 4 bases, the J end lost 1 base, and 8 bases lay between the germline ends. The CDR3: CASSRDPQETQYF. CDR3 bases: TGCGCCAGCAGCCGGGATCCCCAAGAGACCCAGTACTTC.

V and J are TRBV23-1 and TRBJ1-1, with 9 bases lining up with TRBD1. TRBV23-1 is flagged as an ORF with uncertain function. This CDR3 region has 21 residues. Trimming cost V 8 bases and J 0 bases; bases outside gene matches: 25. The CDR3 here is CASEDRGLRKDQLPMNTEAFF. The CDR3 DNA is TGCGCCAGCGAGGACAGGGGACTGCGTAAGGATCAATTACCAATGAACACTGAAGCTTTCTTT.

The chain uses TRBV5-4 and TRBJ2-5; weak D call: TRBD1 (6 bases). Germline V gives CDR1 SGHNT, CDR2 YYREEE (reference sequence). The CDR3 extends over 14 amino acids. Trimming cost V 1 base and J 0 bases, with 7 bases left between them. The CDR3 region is CASSLRGNQETQYF. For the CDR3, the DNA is TGTGCCAGCAGCTTGAGGGGGAACCAAGAGACCCAGTACTTC. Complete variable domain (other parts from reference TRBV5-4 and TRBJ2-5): ETGVTQSPTHLIKTRGQQVTLRCSSQSGHNTVSWYQQALGQGPQFIFQYYREEENGRGNFPPRFSGLQFPNYSSELNVNALELDDSALYLCASSLRGNQETQYFGPGTRLLVL.